This TCR beta chain was identified during a study of blood T cells in healthy people across ages. Study observations and caveats: Strong correlation existed between TCR beta diversity and naive T cell percentage. Lack of knowledge of donor CMV status possibly confounded expanded clonotype changes.

For the second PCR, which ran for roughly 6 to 12 cycles, a sample-barcoded 5' primer and a J-beta primer mix were used. With 12 random nucleotides, a template-switch adaptor tagged each individual cDNA molecule. Via MiXCR, TCRdb re-called the 5' RACE reads, giving one row per CDR3 protein. The data hold some 700,000 distinct CDR3 sequences, with more than 40% observed a single time. Comments on this clonotype: The antigen is undetermined.

Germline V gene data show CDR1 as DFQATT and CDR2 as SNEGSKA (reference sequence). The CDR3 has 15 amino acids. Each sample used at least 6 million PBMCs. Sequencing input: blood. This sequence was found in an older woman in good health. V usage is TRBV20-1 and J usage is TRBJ2-4; maybe TRBD2 (6 bases). The DNA end is more similar to TRBJ2-5, so the J call may be wrong. CDR3 sequence: CSARGRRVLQETQYF. The CDR3 nucleotides read TGCAGTGCTAGGGGGAGGAGGGTGCTACAAGAGACCCAGTACTTC.